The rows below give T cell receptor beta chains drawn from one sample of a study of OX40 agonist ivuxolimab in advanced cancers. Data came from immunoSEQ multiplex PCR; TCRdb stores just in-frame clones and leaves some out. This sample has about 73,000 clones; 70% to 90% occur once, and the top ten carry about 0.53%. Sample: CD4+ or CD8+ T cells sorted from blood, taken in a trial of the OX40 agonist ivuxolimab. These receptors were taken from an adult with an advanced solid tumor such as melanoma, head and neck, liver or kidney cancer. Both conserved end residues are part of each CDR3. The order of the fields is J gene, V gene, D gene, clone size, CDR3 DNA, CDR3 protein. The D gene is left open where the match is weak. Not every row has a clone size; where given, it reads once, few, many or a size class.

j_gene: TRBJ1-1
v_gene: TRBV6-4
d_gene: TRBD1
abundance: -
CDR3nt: TGTGCCAGCGGGGACAGGGGGCTGATCACTGAAGCTTTCTTT
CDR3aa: CASGDRGLITEAFF

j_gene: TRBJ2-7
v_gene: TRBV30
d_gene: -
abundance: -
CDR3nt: TGTGCCTGGAGTGGCGGCAGGGGATACGAGCAGTACTTC
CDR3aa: CAWSGGRGYEQYF

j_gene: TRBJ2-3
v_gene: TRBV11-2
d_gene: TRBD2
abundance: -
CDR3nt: TGTGCCAGCAGCTTGAGACTCATAGCGGGAGAGGCAGATACGCAGTATTTT
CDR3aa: CASSLRLIAGEADTQYF

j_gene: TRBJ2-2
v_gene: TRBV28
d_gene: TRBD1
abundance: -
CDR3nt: TGTGCCAGCAGTTTACTAGGGCGGACAGGTAGCGGGGAGCTGTTTTTT
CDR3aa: CASSLLGRTGSGELFF

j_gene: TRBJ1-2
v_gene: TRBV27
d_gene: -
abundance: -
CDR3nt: TGTGCCAGCAGTCCTACAGGATATGGCTACACCTTC
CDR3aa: CASSPTGYGYTF

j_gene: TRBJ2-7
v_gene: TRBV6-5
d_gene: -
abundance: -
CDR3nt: TGTGCCAGCAGTTACTCGATTTCCTCCTACGAGCAGTACTTC
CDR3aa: CASSYSISSYEQYF

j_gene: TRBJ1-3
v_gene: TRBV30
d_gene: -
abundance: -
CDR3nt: TGTGCCTGGAGTGGTTCTGGAAACACCATATATTTT
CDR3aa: CAWSGSGNTIYF

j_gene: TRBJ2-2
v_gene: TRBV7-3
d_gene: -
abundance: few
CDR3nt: TGTGCCAGCAGCTCCTCGAACACCGGGGAGCTGTTTTTT
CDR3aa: CASSSSNTGELFF

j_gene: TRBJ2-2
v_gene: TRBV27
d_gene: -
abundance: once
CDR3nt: TGTGCCAGCTCTGCTACAACGGGCACCGGGGAGCTGTTTTTT
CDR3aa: CASSATTGTGELFF

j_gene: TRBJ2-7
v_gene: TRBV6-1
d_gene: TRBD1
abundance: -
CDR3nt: TGTGCCAGCAGTGAAGCGACCTGGGGACAGGTCTACGAGCAGTACTTC
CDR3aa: CASSEATWGQVYEQYF

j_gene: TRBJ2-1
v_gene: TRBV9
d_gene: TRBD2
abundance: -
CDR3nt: TGTGCCAGCAGGGGGGCTAGCGGGAAGAACAATGAGCAGTTCTTC
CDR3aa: CASRGASGKNNEQFF

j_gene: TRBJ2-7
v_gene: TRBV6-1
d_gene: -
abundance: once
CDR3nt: TGTGCCAGCAGTGCGATAAGGGGTTCCTACGAGCAGTACTTC
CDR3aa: CASSAIRGSYEQYF

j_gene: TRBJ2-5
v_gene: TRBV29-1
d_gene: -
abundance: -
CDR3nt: TGCAGCCTAGGCCACTTACCCGGCGGGACCCAGTACTTC
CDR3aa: CSLGHLPGGTQYF

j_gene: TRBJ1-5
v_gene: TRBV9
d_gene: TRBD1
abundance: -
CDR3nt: TGTGCCAGCAGCGAGGGACAGGGGGTAAATCAGCCCCAGCATTTT
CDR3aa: CASSEGQGVNQPQHF

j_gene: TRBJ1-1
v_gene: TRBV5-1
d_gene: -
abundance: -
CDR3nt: TGCGCCAGCCAATCGCCAGGGATTACTGAAGCTTTCTTT
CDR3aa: CASQSPGITEAFF

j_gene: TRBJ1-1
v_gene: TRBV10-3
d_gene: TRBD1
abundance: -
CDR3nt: TGTGCCATCAGCGCCGGGACAGGGGGTAACACTGAAGCTTTCTTT
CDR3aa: CAISAGTGGNTEAFF

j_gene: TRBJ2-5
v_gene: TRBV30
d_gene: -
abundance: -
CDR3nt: TGTGCCTGGAGTGTAGGGCTAGCCGTCGAGACCCAGTACTTC
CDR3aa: CAWSVGLAVETQYF

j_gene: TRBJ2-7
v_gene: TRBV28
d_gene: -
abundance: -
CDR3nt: TGTGCCAGCAGTTCAGGACGTAGTCCCCCCGAGCAGTACTTC
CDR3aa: CASSSGRSPPEQYF

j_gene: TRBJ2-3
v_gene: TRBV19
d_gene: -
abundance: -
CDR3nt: TGTGCCAGTAGAACGGGCGAAGGGGTCCAAACAGATACGCAGTATTTT
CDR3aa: CASRTGEGVQTDTQYF

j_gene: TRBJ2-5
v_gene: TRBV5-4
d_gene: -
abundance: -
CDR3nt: TGTGCCAGCAGCTTGAACCTACCTAGAGGGCGGGAGACCCAGTACTTC
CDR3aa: CASSLNLPRGRETQYF

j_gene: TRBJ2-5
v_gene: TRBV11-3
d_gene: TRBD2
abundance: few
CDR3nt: TGTGCCAGCAGCCCAAGGCGGGGGGACCAAGAGACCCAGTACTTC
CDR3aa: CASSPRRGDQETQYF

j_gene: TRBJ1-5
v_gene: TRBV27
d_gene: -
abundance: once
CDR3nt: TGTGCCACCGCGGGCTCACTCGGTGAGCCCCAGCATTTT
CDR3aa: CATAGSLGEPQHF

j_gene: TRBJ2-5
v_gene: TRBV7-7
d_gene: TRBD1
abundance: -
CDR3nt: TGTGCTAGCAGCCCAATAAGGACAGGCGGGGAGACCCAGTACTTC
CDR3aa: CASSPIRTGGETQYF

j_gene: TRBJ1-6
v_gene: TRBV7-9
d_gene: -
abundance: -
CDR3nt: TGTGCCAGCAACCCCCTGGCAGCTGAGGGGCCCCTCCACTTT
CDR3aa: CASNPLAAEGPLHF

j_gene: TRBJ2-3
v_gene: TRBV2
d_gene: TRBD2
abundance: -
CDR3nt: TGTGCCAGCAGTGAACTGGCGGGAGACGGAAAAGATACGCAGTATTTT
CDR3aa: CASSELAGDGKDTQYF

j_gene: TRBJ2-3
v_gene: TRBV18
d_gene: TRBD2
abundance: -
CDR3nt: TGTGCCAGCTCACCACGGGGGGGGACAGATACGCAGTATTTT
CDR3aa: CASSPRGGTDTQYF

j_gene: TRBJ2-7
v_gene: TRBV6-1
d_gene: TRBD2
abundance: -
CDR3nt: TGTGCCAGCAGTGAGGCGGGAGTAAATTACGAGCAGTACTTC
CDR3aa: CASSEAGVNYEQYF

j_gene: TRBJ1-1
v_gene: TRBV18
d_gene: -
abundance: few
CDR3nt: TGTGCCAGCTCACCCCGGGGGGCTAGCACTGAAGCTTTCTTT
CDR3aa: CASSPRGASTEAFF

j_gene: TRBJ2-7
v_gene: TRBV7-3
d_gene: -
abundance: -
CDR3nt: TGTGCCAGCAGCTTGGATTCAGGGAACTCCTACGAGCAGTACTTC
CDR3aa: CASSLDSGNSYEQYF

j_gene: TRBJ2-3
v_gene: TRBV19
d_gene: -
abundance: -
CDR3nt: TGTGCCAGTAGTTTACAGGGCACAGATACGCAGTATTTT
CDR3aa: CASSLQGTDTQYF

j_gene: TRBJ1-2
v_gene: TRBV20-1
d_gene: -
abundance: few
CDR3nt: TGCAGTGCTAGTAGCGGAGGCTACACCTTC
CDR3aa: CSASSGGYTF

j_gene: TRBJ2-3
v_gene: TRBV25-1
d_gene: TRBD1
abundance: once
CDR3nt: TGTGCCAGCAGCCGAGCAGGGGGCACAAGGGATACGCAGTATTTT
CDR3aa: CASSRAGGTRDTQYF

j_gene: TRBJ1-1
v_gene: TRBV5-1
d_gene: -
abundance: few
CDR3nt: TGCGCCAGCAGCTTTTGGGGTAGTACTGAAGCTTTCTTT
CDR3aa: CASSFWGSTEAFF

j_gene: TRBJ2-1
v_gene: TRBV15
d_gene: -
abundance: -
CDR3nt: TGTGCCACCAGCAGAGTTTTGGCAGCCTACAATGAGCAGTTCTTC
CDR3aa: CATSRVLAAYNEQFF

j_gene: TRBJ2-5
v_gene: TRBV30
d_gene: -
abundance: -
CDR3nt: TGTGCCTGGAGTGTACAAACAGGGCGGTACGAGACCCAGTACTTC
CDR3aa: CAWSVQTGRYETQYF

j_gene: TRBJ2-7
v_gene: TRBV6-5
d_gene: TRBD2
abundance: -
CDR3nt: TGTGCCAGCAGTAGACTAGCGGGAGGTTTC
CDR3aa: CASSRLAGGF

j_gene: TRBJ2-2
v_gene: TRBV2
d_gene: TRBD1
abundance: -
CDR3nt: TGTGCCAGCATGGGAGGGACAGGGCGTACCGGGGAGCTGTTTTTT
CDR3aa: CASMGGTGRTGELFF

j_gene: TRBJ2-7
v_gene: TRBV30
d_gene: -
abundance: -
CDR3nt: TGTGCCTGGAGTCTCCAGCCTAACTCCTACGAGCAGTACTTC
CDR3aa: CAWSLQPNSYEQYF

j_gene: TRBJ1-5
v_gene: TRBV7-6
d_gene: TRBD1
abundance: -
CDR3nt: TGTGCCAGCAGCTCTGACAGGGGGAATCAGCCCCAGCATTTT
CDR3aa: CASSSDRGNQPQHF

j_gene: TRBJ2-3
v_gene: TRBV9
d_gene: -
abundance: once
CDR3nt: TGTGCCAGCAGCCTGGAGGATACGCAGTATTTT
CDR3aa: CASSLEDTQYF

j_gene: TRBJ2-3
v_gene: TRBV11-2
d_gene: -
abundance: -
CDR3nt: TGTGCCAGCAGCATTAGCACAGATACGCAGTATTTT
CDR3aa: CASSISTDTQYF

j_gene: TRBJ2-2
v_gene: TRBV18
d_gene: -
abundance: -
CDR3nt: TGTGCCAGCTCACGGCCTAACACCGGGGAGCTGTTTTTT
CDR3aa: CASSRPNTGELFF

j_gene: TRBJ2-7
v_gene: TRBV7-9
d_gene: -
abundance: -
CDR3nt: TGTGCCAGCAGCTTCGGTAACGAGCAGTACTTC
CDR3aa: CASSFGNEQYF